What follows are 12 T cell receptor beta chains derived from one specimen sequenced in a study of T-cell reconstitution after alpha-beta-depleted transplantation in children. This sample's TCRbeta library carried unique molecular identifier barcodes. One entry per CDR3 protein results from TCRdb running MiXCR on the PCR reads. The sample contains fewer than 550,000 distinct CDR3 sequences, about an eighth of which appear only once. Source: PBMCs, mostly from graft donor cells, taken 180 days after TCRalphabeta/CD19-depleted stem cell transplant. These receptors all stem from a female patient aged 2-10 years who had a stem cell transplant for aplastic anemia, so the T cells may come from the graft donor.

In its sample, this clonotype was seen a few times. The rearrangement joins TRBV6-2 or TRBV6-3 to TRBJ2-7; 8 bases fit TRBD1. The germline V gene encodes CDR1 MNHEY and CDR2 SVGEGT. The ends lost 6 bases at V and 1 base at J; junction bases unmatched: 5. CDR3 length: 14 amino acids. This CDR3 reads CASRPTGESYEQYF. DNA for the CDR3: TGTGCCAGCAGACCGACAGGGGAATCCTACGAGCAGTACTTC.

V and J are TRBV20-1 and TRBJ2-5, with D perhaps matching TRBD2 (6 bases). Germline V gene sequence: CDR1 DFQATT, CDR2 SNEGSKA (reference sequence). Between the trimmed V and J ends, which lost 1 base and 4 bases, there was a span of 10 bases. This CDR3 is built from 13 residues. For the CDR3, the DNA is TGCAGTGCTAGAGGGGGGGAAGGAGAGACCCAGTACTTC. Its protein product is CSARGGEGETQYF.

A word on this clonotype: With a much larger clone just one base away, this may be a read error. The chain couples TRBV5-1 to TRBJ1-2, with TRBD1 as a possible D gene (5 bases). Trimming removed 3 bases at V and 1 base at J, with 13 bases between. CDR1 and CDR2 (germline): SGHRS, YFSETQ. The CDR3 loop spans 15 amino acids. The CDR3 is CASSSVGAFNYGYTF. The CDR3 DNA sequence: TGCGCCAGCAGCTCCGTTGGGGCCTTTAACTATGGCTACACCTTC. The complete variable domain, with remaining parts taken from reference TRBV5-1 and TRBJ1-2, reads KAGVTQTPRYLIKTRGQQVTLSCSPISGHRSVSWYQQTPGQGLQFLFEYFSETQRNKGNFPGRFSGRQFSNSRSEMNVSTLELGDSALYLCASSSVGAFNYGYTFGSGTRLTVV.

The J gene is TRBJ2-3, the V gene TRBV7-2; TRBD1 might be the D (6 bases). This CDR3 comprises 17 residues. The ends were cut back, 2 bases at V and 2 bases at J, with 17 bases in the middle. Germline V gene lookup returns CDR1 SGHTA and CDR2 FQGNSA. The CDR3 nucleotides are TGTGCCAGCAGCTTACTCTTGACAGGCCTTATCACAGATACGCAGTATTTT. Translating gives CASSLLLTGLITDTQYF.

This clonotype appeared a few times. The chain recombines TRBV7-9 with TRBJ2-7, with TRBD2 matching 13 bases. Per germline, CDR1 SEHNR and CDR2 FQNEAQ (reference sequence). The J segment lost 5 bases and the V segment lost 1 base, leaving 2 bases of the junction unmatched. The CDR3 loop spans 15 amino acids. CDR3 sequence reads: CASSLGTSGSDEQYV. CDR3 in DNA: TGTGCCAGCAGCTTAGGGACTAGCGGGAGCGACGAGCAGTACGTC.

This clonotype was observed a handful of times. CDR3 bases: TGCAGTGGACGGACAGGAACGAACACTGAAGCTTTCTTT. It encodes CSGRTGTNTEAFF. The chain employs TRBV20-1 and TRBJ1-1; 7 bases map to TRBD1. V was clipped by 7 bases and J by 1 base; unmatched bases: 6. The CDR3 length is 13 residues. Germline V gives CDR1 DFQATT, CDR2 SNEGSKA (reference sequence).

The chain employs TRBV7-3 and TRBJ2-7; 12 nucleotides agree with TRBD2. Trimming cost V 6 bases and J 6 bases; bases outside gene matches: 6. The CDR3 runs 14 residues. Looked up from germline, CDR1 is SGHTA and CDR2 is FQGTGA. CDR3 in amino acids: CASSRLAGAGEQYF. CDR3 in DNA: TGTGCCAGCAGTCGACTAGCGGGAGCCGGCGAGCAGTACTTC.

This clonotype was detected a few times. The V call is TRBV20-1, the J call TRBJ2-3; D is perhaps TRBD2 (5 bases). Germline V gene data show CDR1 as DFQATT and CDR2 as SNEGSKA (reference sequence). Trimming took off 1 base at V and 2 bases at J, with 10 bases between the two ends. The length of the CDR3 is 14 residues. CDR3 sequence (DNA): TGCAGTGCTAGAGGAGACTACTCCACAGATACGCAGTATTTT. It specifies CSARGDYSTDTQYF.

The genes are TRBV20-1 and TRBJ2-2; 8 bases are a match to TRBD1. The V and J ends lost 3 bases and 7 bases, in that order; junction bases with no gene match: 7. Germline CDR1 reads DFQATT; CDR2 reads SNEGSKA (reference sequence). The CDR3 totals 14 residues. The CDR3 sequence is CSARRTGSVGELFF. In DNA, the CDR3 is TGCAGTGCTAGGCGGACAGGGTCGGTCGGGGAGCTGTTTTTT.

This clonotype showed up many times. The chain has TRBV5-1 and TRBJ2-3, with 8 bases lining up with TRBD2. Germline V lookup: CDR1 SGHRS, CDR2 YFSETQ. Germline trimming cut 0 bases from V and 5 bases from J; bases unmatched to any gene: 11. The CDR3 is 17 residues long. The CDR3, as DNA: TGCGCCAGCAGCTTGGAAGGGTCCGGGAGGGCCGTAGATACGCAGTATTTT. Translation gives CASSLEGSGRAVDTQYF.

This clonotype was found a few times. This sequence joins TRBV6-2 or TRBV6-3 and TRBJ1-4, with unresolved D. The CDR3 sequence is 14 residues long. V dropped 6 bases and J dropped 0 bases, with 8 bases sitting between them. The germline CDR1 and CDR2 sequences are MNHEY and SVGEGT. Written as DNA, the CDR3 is TGTGCCAGCAGCCAAGTTGCAACTAATGAAAAACTGTTTTTT. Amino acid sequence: CASSQVATNEKLFF.

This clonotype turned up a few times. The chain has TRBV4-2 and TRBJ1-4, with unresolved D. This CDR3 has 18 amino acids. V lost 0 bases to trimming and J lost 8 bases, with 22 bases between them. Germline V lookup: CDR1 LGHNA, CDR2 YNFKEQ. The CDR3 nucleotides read TGTGCCAGCAGCCAAGATCGAGTAGGCGTTGTTTCCCGGGAAAAACTGTTTTTT. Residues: CASSQDRVGVVSREKLFF.